A selection of T cell receptor beta chains follows, all from one sample in a study of blood T cells in healthy people across ages. From the 5' RACE reads, TCRdb called clonotypes with MiXCR, one entry per CDR3 protein. The sample consists of around 1.5 million distinct CDR3 sequences, approximately 32% of them appearing once. Sequenced sample: blood. The receptors here all came from a woman younger than 45 in good health. The CDR3 runs from the conserved cysteine through the conserved F or W. Fields, in order: J gene, clone size, V gene, D gene, CDR3 protein, CDR3 DNA. D genes are given only for firm matches. Size is omitted from some rows. Given values are once, few, many or a class for expanded clones.

TRBJ2-1 . TRBV4-1 TRBD2 CASSQVFRSASGSNEQFF TGCGCCAGCAGCCAAGTATTTCGGTCGGCTAGCGGGAGCAATGAGCAGTTCTTC
TRBJ2-5 . TRBV12-3/TRBV12-4 . CASIGDVMEETQYF TGTGCCAGCATCGGAGATGTGATGGAAGAGACCCAGTACTTC
TRBJ2-7 . TRBV10-3 TRBD2 CAIREKGPGGLMGTSGYEQYF TGTGCCATCAGAGAAAAGGGACCCGGGGGCCTCATGGGGACTAGCGGCTACGAGCAGTACTTC
TRBJ1-6 . TRBV28 . CASSFPQGVRSPLHF TGTGCCAGCAGTTTCCCCCAGGGTGTTCGTTCACCCCTCCACTTT
TRBJ2-1 many TRBV10-2 TRBD1 CASRPGDRGSYNEQFF TGCGCCAGCAGGCCTGGGGACAGGGGTTCCTACAATGAGCAGTTCTTC
TRBJ2-7 . TRBV4-1 . CTSSQDPRQRSYEQYF TGCACCAGCAGCCAAGATCCTAGGCAGAGATCCTACGAGCAGTACTTC
TRBJ2-7 . TRBV11-2 TRBD2 CASSPPSGGACEQYF TGTGCCAGCAGCCCGCCTAGCGGGGGGGCTTGCGAGCAGTACTTC
TRBJ2-5 few TRBV4-1 . CASSISYQETQYF TGCGCCAGCAGTATTTCGTACCAAGAGACCCAGTACTTC
TRBJ2-6 . TRBV12-3/TRBV12-4 . CASRGPGGGSGANVLTF TGTGCCAGCAGGGGACCAGGGGGAGGCTCTGGGGCCAACGTCCTGACTTTC
TRBJ2-7 . TRBV29-1 . CSVVLVSSYNEQYF TGCAGCGTTGTTTTAGTCAGCTCCTACAATGAGCAGTACTTC
TRBJ2-7 many TRBV20-1 . CSAPRESGYEQYF TGCAGTGCTCCGAGGGAGAGCGGCTACGAGCAGTACTTC
TRBJ2-7 . TRBV9 TRBD1 CASSGYRGTYEQYF TGTGCCAGCAGCGGTTACAGGGGCACCTACGAGCAGTACTTC
TRBJ2-1 . TRBV20-1 . CSARGAVGSTYNEQFF TGCAGTGCTAGGGGAGCGGTTGGGAGCACCTACAATGAGCAGTTCTTC
TRBJ1-1 few TRBV14 . CASSQVLYTEAFF TGTGCCAGCAGCCAAGTCCTGTACACTGAAGCTTTCTTT
TRBJ2-5 few TRBV30 . CAWKAGYQETQYF TGTGCCTGGAAGGCAGGGTACCAAGAGACCCAGTACTTC
TRBJ2-7 few TRBV5-5 TRBD2 CASSLNMGLAGGYEQYF TGTGCCAGCAGCTTGAATATGGGACTAGCGGGGGGATACGAGCAGTACTTC
TRBJ2-3 few TRBV11-2 . CASSLVASAQYF TGTGCCAGCAGCTTAGTGGCCTCAGCGCAGTATTTT
TRBJ2-7 . TRBV27 . CASSLGGSWLEQYF TGTGCCAGCAGTTTAGGAGGGAGTTGGCTCGAGCAGTACTTC
TRBJ1-2 many TRBV7-2 TRBD1 CASSQGQGTAGYTF TGTGCCAGCAGCCAAGGACAGGGGACAGCAGGCTACACCTTC
TRBJ2-1 few TRBV7-8 TRBD2 CASSSTSGRSYNEQFF TGTGCCAGCAGCAGCACTAGCGGGAGGTCCTACAATGAGCAGTTCTTC
TRBJ2-3 few TRBV10-3 . CAIKEGTTDTQYF TGTGCCATCAAGGAGGGGACAACAGATACGCAGTATTTT
TRBJ2-1 . TRBV7-6 TRBD2 CASSPLNGGGLDEQFF TGTGCCAGCAGCCCCCTCAACGGGGGAGGGCTCGACGAGCAGTTCTTC
TRBJ2-5 . TRBV7-6 TRBD2 CASSLAWRERRETQYF TGTGCCAGCAGCTTAGCATGGCGGGAGCGGCGGGAGACCCAGTACTTC
TRBJ2-1 few TRBV7-9 TRBD2 CASSLGASGGTYNEQFF TGTGCCAGCAGCTTAGGGGCTAGCGGAGGAACCTACAATGAGCAGTTCTTC
TRBJ2-1 . TRBV12-3/TRBV12-4 . CASRGSADSYNEQFF TGTGCCAGCAGGGGCTCTGCGGACTCCTACAATGAGCAGTTCTTC
TRBJ2-3 . TRBV28 TRBD1 CASRGGQGRADTQYF TGTGCCAGCAGGGGCGGACAGGGACGCGCAGATACGCAGTATTTT
TRBJ1-5 . TRBV5-1 . CASAPLDGNQPQHF TGCGCCAGCGCTCCCCTCGACGGCAATCAGCCCCAGCATTTT
TRBJ1-5 . TRBV27 . CASGARDSNQPQHF TGTGCCAGCGGGGCACGGGATAGCAATCAGCCCCAGCATTTT
TRBJ2-1 once TRBV7-9 . CASSRLEQNEQFF TGTGCCAGCAGCCGTCTCGAGCAAAATGAGCAGTTCTTC
TRBJ1-1 . TRBV10-3 . CAIREREQNEAFF TGTGCCATCAGGGAGCGAGAACAGAATGAAGCTTTCTTT
TRBJ2-5 few TRBV5-1 TRBD2 CASGDLETQYF TGCGCGAGCGGGGATTTGGAGACCCAGTACTTC
TRBJ2-5 . TRBV25-1 . CASSVVVGETQYF TGTGCCAGCAGTGTGGTAGTGGGGGAGACCCAGTACTTC
TRBJ2-5 many TRBV20-1 TRBD2 CSARVSMTSGGKETQYF TGCAGTGCTAGAGTTTCTATGACTAGCGGGGGAAAAGAGACCCAGTACTTC
TRBJ2-3 . TRBV13 TRBD2 CASSSRGGVADTQYF TGTGCCAGCAGCTCCCGGGGGGGCGTCGCAGATACGCAGTATTTT
TRBJ2-5 few TRBV20-1 . CCIGESAETQYF TGCTGCATCGGGGAGAGTGCGGAGACCCAGTACTTC
TRBJ1-2 few TRBV3-1 . CASSPGQTFYGYTF TGTGCCAGCAGCCCCGGACAGACATTCTATGGCTACACCTTC
TRBJ2-1 . TRBV28 TRBD2 CASSLNEASGSWSEQFF TGTGCCAGCAGTTTAAACGAAGCTAGCGGGAGTTGGAGTGAGCAGTTCTTC
TRBJ2-1 . TRBV27 . CTSSLSSVEDEQFF TGTACCAGCAGTTTATCATCCGTTGAAGATGAGCAGTTCTTC
TRBJ1-2 . TRBV7-9 TRBD1 CASSFRGPANYGYTF TGTGCCAGCAGCTTTAGGGGGCCCGCTAACTATGGCTACACCTTC
TRBJ2-3 . TRBV6-5 . CASSYRPGHTDTQYF TGTGCCAGCAGTTACAGACCAGGGCACACAGATACGCAGTATTTT
TRBJ2-7 . TRBV6-5 TRBD1 CASSSTGPWGEQYF TGTGCCAGCAGCTCGACAGGGCCTTGGGGGGAGCAGTACTTC
TRBJ2-7 many TRBV29-1 . CSVGHKVRDEQYF TGCAGCGTGGGACACAAAGTACGCGACGAGCAGTACTTC
TRBJ1-1 many TRBV7-3 . CASSLTGTRETEAFF TGTGCCAGCAGCTTAACCGGAACGCGGGAAACTGAAGCTTTCTTT
TRBJ2-5 many TRBV29-1 . CSVRSETQYF TGCAGCGTTCGTTCCGAGACCCAGTACTTC
TRBJ2-1 few TRBV27 TRBD2 CASSQGGLAGGIYNEQFF TGTGCCAGCAGTCAAGGGGGACTAGCGGGAGGGATCTACAATGAGCAGTTCTTC
TRBJ2-2 . TRBV11-2 TRBD2 CASSLDLPAGGNTGELFF TGTGCCAGCAGCTTAGATCTCCCAGCGGGGGGGAACACCGGGGAGCTGTTTTTT